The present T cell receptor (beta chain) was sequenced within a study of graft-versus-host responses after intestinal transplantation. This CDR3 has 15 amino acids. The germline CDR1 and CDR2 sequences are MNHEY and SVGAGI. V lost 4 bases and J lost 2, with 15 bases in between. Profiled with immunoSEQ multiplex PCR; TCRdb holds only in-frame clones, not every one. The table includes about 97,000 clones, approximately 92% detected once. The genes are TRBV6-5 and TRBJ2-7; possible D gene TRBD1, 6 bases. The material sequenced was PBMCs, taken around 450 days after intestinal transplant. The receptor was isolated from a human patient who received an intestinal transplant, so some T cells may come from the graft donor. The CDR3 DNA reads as TGTGCCAGCAGTTCCCAGGACAGTCGCCCCTACGAGCAGTACTTC. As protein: CASSSQDSRPYEQYF.